What follows are 17 T cell receptor beta chains derived from one specimen sequenced in a study of cytomegalovirus exposure and HLA in healthy donors. Researchers ran the PCR with 60 Vbeta and 13 Jbeta primers. Generated by immunoSEQ multiplex PCR, the TCRdb table keeps only in-frame clones and is missing some. Of over 150,000 clones in the sample, roughly 80% were seen once. The sequenced material came from PBMCs. Receptors were obtained from a man aged 30 to 39 in good health and CMV-seropositive.

The chain carries TRBV15 and TRBJ1-3; D unclear. Deletions cut 2 bases from V and 11 bases from J, with 13 bases between. The germline CDR1 and CDR2 sequences are LNHNV and YYDKDF (reference sequence). The CDR3 covers 13 residues. The CDR3 nucleotides read TGTGCCACCAGCAGACCTCCCCTAGAGGCCATATATTTT. The encoded protein is CATSRPPLEAIYF.

The chain couples TRBV6-4 to TRBJ1-2; 7 nucleotides match TRBD1. Trimming removed 3 bases from V and 2 bases from J; junction bases left unmatched: 12. CDR1 and CDR2 from the germline V gene are MRHNA and SNTAGT. The CDR3 is made up of 17 amino acids. The CDR3 DNA is TGTGCCAGCAGTGAATCCCCTCAGGGGGATACCAACTATGGCTACACCTTC. Amino acids: CASSESPQGDTNYGYTF.

This clone was seen a few times. One base separates it from a far larger clone, so it is likely a read error. The chain has TRBV5-1 and TRBJ2-2; the match to TRBD1 covers 7 bases. V shed 0 bases and J 0 bases; nucleotides not matched to a gene: 5. Germline V gives CDR1 SGHRS, CDR2 YFSETQ. CDR3 length equals 17 residues. The CDR3 sequence is CASSLGSGTANTGELFF. In DNA form, the CDR3 reads TGCGCCAGCAGCTTGGGCTCCGGGACAGCGAACACCGGGGAGCTGTTTTTT.

V gene TRBV5-1 combines with J gene TRBJ2-7; D might be TRBD1 (5 bases). This CDR3 has 15 residues. The germline gives CDR1 SGHRS, CDR2 YFSETQ. The V gene lost 1 base and the J gene lost 6 bases, with 17 bases spanning the gap. CDR3 nucleotide sequence: TGCGCCAGCAGCTTGTTGAGGCAGGGTGGGTCCGAGCAGTACTTC. Amino acid sequence: CASSLLRQGGSEQYF.

The V call is TRBV7-9, the J call TRBJ2-7, with 13 positions matching TRBD2. Germline CDR1 is SEHNR and CDR2 is FQNEAQ (reference sequence). Unmatched junction bases numbered 9, after V lost 3 bases and J lost 4 bases. The CDR3 sequence is 17 residues long. CDR3 residues: CASSFGTSGITGYEQYF. DNA for the CDR3: TGTGCCAGCAGCTTCGGGACTAGCGGGATAACGGGGTACGAGCAGTACTTC.

In this sample, this clone turned up once. The chain carries TRBV6-4 and TRBJ2-1; TRBD1 agrees at 10 bases. Trimming removed 2 bases from V and 8 bases from J; junction bases left unmatched: 6. From germline, CDR1 is MRHNA and CDR2 SNTAGT. CDR3 length equals 15 residues. The CDR3 sequence: CASSDPGQGLDEQFF. For the CDR3, the DNA is TGTGCCAGCAGTGACCCGGGACAGGGGTTGGATGAGCAGTTCTTC.

CDR3 nucleotides: TGTGCCAGCAGCCAGGGCTCGGACTACACAGATACGCAGTATTTT. Encoded protein: CASSQGSDYTDTQYF. The chain carries TRBV4-2 and TRBJ2-3; perhaps TRBD2 as D (6 bases). Per the germline V gene, CDR1 is LGHNA and CDR2 is YNFKEQ. V lost 3 bases and J lost 2, with 12 bases in between. CDR3 size: 15 residues.

This clone was counted between two and nine times. The genes are TRBV5-1 and TRBJ2-1; D perhaps matches TRBD1 (6 bases). The CDR3 loop spans 14 amino acids. Trimming cost V 2 bases and J 8 bases, with 14 bases left between them. Germline V lookup: CDR1 SGHRS, CDR2 YFSETQ. CDR3 protein: CASSFGTLTDEQFF. CDR3 nucleotides: TGCGCCAGCAGCTTTGGGACACTGACGGATGAGCAGTTCTTC.

V usage is TRBV7-7 and J usage is TRBJ2-5, with D possibly matching TRBD1 (6 bases). There are 13 residues in the CDR3. Trimming removed 5 bases at V and 11 bases at J, with 18 bases between. Germline V CDR1 and CDR2: SSHAT, FNYEAQ (reference sequence). The CDR3 nucleotides read TGTGCCAGCAGCACAGACAGGTCAGGAGAGCAGTACTTC. Protein: CASSTDRSGEQYF.

Turning to this clone: Its ends do not fully match the called genes, so a read error is possible. The CDR3 DNA is TGTGCCAGCAGCCACGGAGAGCCCCAGTACTTC. This codes for CASSHGEPQYF. The chain employs TRBV7-8 and TRBJ2-5; D is uncertain. The germline V gene has CDR1 SGHVS and CDR2 FQNEAQ. The CDR3 runs to 11 residues.

A few counts support this clone. This CDR3 reads CASSLYRGTQPYEQYF. DNA of the CDR3: TGCGCCAGCAGCCTCTACCGGGGGACCCAACCCTACGAGCAGTACTTC. The chain combines TRBV4-3 with TRBJ2-7, with D possibly being TRBD2 (6 bases). This CDR3 has 16 amino acids. Germline CDR1 LGHNA, CDR2 YSLEER. Between the trimmed V and J ends, which lost 4 bases and 2 bases, there was a span of 18 bases.

This clone was counted once. The chain links TRBV14 to TRBJ2-5; a possible D gene is TRBD1 (5 bases). Germline assignment: CDR1 SGHDN and CDR2 FVKESK. The CDR3 runs to 13 residues. V lost 8 bases and J 5 bases, leaving 15 bases between the germline ends. The CDR3 nucleotides read TGTGCCAGCTTCCCTCCCCCAGGGGAGACCCAGTACTTC. It codes for CASFPPPGETQYF.

The chain is built from TRBV21-1 and TRBJ2-2; the table gives TRBD1 as D, unverified against the DNA. TRBV21-1 represents a pseudogene. CDR3 length equals 16 residues. This chain's CDR3 is CASSNGDGTATGELFF. CDR3 in DNA: TGTGCCAGCAGCAATGGGGATGGGACAGCCACCGGGGAGCTGTTTTTT.

V usage is TRBV4-1 and J usage is TRBJ1-4; tentative D call: TRBD1 (5 bases). V lost 3 bases to trimming and J lost 0 bases, with 11 bases between them. Germline CDR1 is MGHRA and CDR2 is YSYEKL. The CDR3 contains 16 residues. CDR3 amino acids: CASSHRQSATNEKLFF. For the CDR3, the DNA is TGCGCCAGCAGCCACCGACAGAGCGCAACTAATGAAAAACTGTTTTTT.

The V gene is TRBV5-1, the J gene TRBJ2-5; 10 positions match TRBD1. V dropped 4 bases and J dropped 5; count of bases not matched to a gene: 8. This CDR3 contains 15 residues. Germline lookup yields CDR1 SGHRS and CDR2 YFSETQ. DNA for the CDR3: TGCGCCAGCAGCGGAGCCGGGACAGGGGACGAGACCCAGTACTTC. This codes for CASSGAGTGDETQYF.

This chain connects TRBV19 to TRBJ1-1, with a tentative D call TRBD1 (5 bases). The CDR3 has 11 residues. V dropped 7 bases and J dropped 5 bases, with 8 bases sitting between them. The germline V gene encodes CDR1 LNHDA and CDR2 SQIVND (reference sequence). This chain's CDR3 is CASKGDTEAFF. CDR3 in DNA: TGTGCCAGTAAAGGGGATACTGAAGCTTTCTTT.

The chain employs TRBV30 and TRBJ1-2; weak D call: TRBD1 (6 bases). V was shortened by 5 bases and J by 4 bases, with 17 bases between the two germline ends. CDR3 length: 14 amino acids. Per germline, CDR1 GTSNPN and CDR2 SVGIG (reference sequence). CDR3 sequence reads: CAWGGAGLVYGYTF. The DNA of the CDR3 is TGTGCCTGGGGGGGGGCAGGGCTAGTCTATGGCTACACCTTC.